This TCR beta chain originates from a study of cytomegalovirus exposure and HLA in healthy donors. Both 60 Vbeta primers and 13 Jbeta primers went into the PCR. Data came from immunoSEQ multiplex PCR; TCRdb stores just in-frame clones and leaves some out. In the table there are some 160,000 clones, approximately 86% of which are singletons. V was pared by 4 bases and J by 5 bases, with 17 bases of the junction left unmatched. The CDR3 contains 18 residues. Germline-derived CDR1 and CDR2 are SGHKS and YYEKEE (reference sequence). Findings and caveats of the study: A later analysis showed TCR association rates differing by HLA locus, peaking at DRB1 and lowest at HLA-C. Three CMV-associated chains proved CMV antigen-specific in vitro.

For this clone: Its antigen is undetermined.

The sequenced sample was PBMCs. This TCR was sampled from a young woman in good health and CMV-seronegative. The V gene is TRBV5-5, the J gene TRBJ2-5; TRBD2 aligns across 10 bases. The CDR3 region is CASSRTWTSGRAPETQYF. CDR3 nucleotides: TGTGCCAGCAGCCGTACCTGGACCAGCGGGAGGGCCCCCGAGACCCAGTACTTC.